The rows below give T cell receptor beta chains drawn from one sample of a study of cytomegalovirus exposure and HLA in healthy donors. Profiling relied on immunoSEQ multiplex PCR, and the TCRdb table lists in-frame clones only, not all of them. This table has some 140,000 clones, around 80% appearing once. The sequencing input was PBMCs. These TCRs come from a male donor in good health and CMV-seropositive. Both conserved end residues are part of each CDR3. Each record gives: J gene, V gene, clone size, D gene, CDR3 DNA, CDR3 protein. The D gene is left open where the match is weak. The listing skips clone size in some rows; elsewhere it reads once, few, many or a size class.

j_call: TRBJ2-2
v_call: TRBV14
clone_size: NA
d_call: NA
cdr3_nt: TGTGCCAGCAGCCAAATGAGCGGCACCGGGGAGCTGTTTTTT
cdr3_aa: CASSQMSGTGELFF

j_call: TRBJ2-5
v_call: TRBV6-6
clone_size: NA
d_call: NA
cdr3_nt: TGTGCCAGCAGTCCGGTTCGGGTAGAGACCCAGTACTTC
cdr3_aa: CASSPVRVETQYF

j_call: TRBJ2-1
v_call: TRBV2
clone_size: NA
d_call: NA
cdr3_nt: TGTGCCAGCCGACAGAGCATCAATGAGCAGTTCTTC
cdr3_aa: CASRQSINEQFF

j_call: TRBJ2-7
v_call: TRBV5-5
clone_size: NA
d_call: TRBD2
cdr3_nt: TGTGCCAGCAGCGTCTTGCTAGCGGGAGGTTGGGACGAGCAGTACTTC
cdr3_aa: CASSVLLAGGWDEQYF

j_call: TRBJ1-3
v_call: TRBV5-5
clone_size: NA
d_call: NA
cdr3_nt: TGTGCCAGCAGCTTGCCAGGGGCAATTGGAAACACCATATATTTT
cdr3_aa: CASSLPGAIGNTIYF

j_call: TRBJ2-3
v_call: TRBV6-5
clone_size: few
d_call: NA
cdr3_nt: TGTGCCAGCAGCCCTAATTTGCTCACAGATACGCAGTATTTT
cdr3_aa: CASSPNLLTDTQYF

j_call: TRBJ2-7
v_call: TRBV5-1
clone_size: NA
d_call: TRBD1
cdr3_nt: TGCGCCAGCAGCTTGCTGGGACAGGGGTCCTACGAGCAGTACTTC
cdr3_aa: CASSLLGQGSYEQYF

j_call: TRBJ2-5
v_call: TRBV28
clone_size: NA
d_call: TRBD2
cdr3_nt: TGTGCCAGCAGCCCGGGGGGACGGCCGGAGACCCAGTACTTC
cdr3_aa: CASSPGGRPETQYF

j_call: TRBJ2-7
v_call: TRBV4-1
clone_size: NA
d_call: NA
cdr3_nt: TGCGCAACTTCCCACAGGGCTAACTACGAGCAGTACTTC
cdr3_aa: CATSHRANYEQYF

j_call: TRBJ2-7
v_call: TRBV5-6
clone_size: few
d_call: TRBD2
cdr3_nt: TGTGCCAGCAGCTACGGACTAGCGGGAGTCGGCGAGCAGTACTTC
cdr3_aa: CASSYGLAGVGEQYF

j_call: TRBJ1-4
v_call: TRBV7-9
clone_size: NA
d_call: TRBD1
cdr3_nt: TGTGCCAGCAGCTTATGGATTGTACAGGGGGGCGAAAAACTGTTTTTT
cdr3_aa: CASSLWIVQGGEKLFF